This T cell receptor (beta chain) was found in a study of CD8 T cells in ankylosing spondylitis. Whole-study findings and limits: It appeared that ankylosing spondylitis blood was characterized by a TCR beta motif of roughly 8 highly homologous variants. Those disease-linked clones were CD8+; they were also relatively rare in peripheral blood. In ankylosing spondylitis patients, matched synovial fluid reportedly showed significant enrichment of disease-linked clones. In reactive arthritis synovial fluid and blood, some motif variants had been reported before.

J lost 0 bases, V lost 5 bases, and 6 bases had no gene match. Germline CDR1 DFQATT, CDR2 SNEGSKA (reference sequence). The CDR3 spans 14 residues. In TCRdb, the 5' RACE reads were re-called with MiXCR into one record per CDR3 protein. The table records under 250,000 distinct CDR3 sequences, 7.3% of them present only once. As for this clonotype: Its antigen remains unidentified.

The rearrangement joins TRBV20-1 to TRBJ2-7, with 8 bases that match TRBD1. The receptor was isolated from a male donor with ankylosing spondylitis. The sample consisted of blood, either unsorted or a sorted T cell fraction (not recorded which). The DNA for the CDR3 is TGCAGTGCTCCCACGGGACAGGACTCCTACGAGCAGTACTTC. Its protein is CSAPTGQDSYEQYF.